Listed below are T cell receptor beta chains from one sample, sequenced in a study of blood T cells in healthy people across ages. TCRdb used MiXCR to reprocess the 5' RACE reads, holding one entry per CDR3 protein. The table shows 1.4 million to 1.5 million distinct CDR3 sequences, with 35% to 45% occurring only once. Sequenced material: blood. The receptors derive from a young woman in good health. Each CDR3 is given with its conserved first and last residue. D genes are given only for firm matches. Size is stated for part of the rows, as once, few or many counts, or as a class when the clone is expanded.

>TRBV12-5|TRBD1|TRBJ2-5|few
TGTGCTAGTGGTTTGGACAGGGGGTACGAGACCCAGTACTTC
CASGLDRGYETQYF
>TRBV27|NA|TRBJ2-7|few
TGTGCCAGCAGGCCCGTCGTCGAGACCTACGAGCAGTACTTC
CASRPVVETYEQYF
>TRBV20-1|TRBD2|TRBJ2-1|few
TGCAGTGCCCCTCTAGCGGGAGTGGGTGAGCAGTTCTTC
CSAPLAGVGEQFF
>TRBV5-1|NA|TRBJ2-1|NA
TGCGCCAGCAGCCTCCTGAGCAGCCGCTACAATGAGCAGTTCTTC
CASSLLSSRYNEQFF
>TRBV5-1|NA|TRBJ2-5|NA
TGCGCCATCAGTCGAGACAGACAACAAGAGACCCAGTACTTC
CAISRDRQQETQYF
>TRBV7-9|NA|TRBJ2-7|NA
TGTGCCAGCAGCAGGGGGACTTTCTACGAGCAGTACTTC
CASSRGTFYEQYF
>TRBV27|TRBD1|TRBJ1-1|NA
TGTGCCGTAACTCCCGTGGGACAGTCCAACACTGAAGCTTTCTTT
CAVTPVGQSNTEAFF
>TRBV9|TRBD1|TRBJ2-7|NA
TGTGCCAGCAGCCGAAACAGGGGCTCCGCCTACGAGCAGTACTTC
CASSRNRGSAYEQYF
>TRBV7-2|TRBD2|TRBJ2-1|medium-sized
TGTGCCAGCAGCTTAGGGGCTAGCGGGAGTAGGTATGAGCAGTTCTTC
CASSLGASGSRYEQFF
>TRBV7-9|NA|TRBJ2-7|NA
TGTGCCAGCACCAAAACCCCCGGGTACGAGCAGTACTTC
CASTKTPGYEQYF
>TRBV12-3/TRBV12-4|NA|TRBJ2-7|few
TGTGCCAGCAGTTGCGGCCGTTGCCTGGAGGAGGGGGACCACTCCTACGAGCAGTACTTC
CASSCGRCLEEGDHSYEQYF
>TRBV6-2/TRBV6-3|TRBD2|TRBJ2-7|NA
TGTGCCAGCAGTTCGACTAGCGCACCCTACGAGCAGTACTTC
CASSSTSAPYEQYF
>TRBV29-1|NA|TRBJ2-2|NA
TGCAGCGTTGAAGCGGGCGATACGAACACCGGGGAGCTGTTTTTT
CSVEAGDTNTGELFF
>TRBV7-6|NA|TRBJ2-3|NA
TGTGCCAGCAGCTTAAGGCAGGCCGCAGATACGCAGTATTTT
CASSLRQAADTQYF
>TRBV10-3|TRBD2|TRBJ2-7|NA
TGTGCCATCAGTGAGCCGGGACTAGCGGACTCCTACGAGCAGTACTTC
CAISEPGLADSYEQYF
>TRBV18|NA|TRBJ2-1|NA
TGTGCCAGCTCACCTGGCGGGGGCCCTTACAATGAGCAGTTCTTC
CASSPGGGPYNEQFF
>TRBV3-1|NA|TRBJ2-2|NA
TGTGCCAGCAACCCTTCTACCGGGGAGCTGTTTTTT
CASNPSTGELFF
>TRBV4-1|NA|TRBJ1-1|NA
TGCGCCAGCAGCCAACCCGTCCAGGCTGAGGCTTTCTTT
CASSQPVQAEAFF
>TRBV4-2|NA|TRBJ2-7|NA
TGTGCCAGCAGCCAAGATCCGACCAGCCTTGGCTCCTACGAGCAGTACTTC
CASSQDPTSLGSYEQYF
>TRBV7-9|TRBD1|TRBJ1-1|NA
TGTGCCAGCAGCTTAGGACAGGGGGAAATTAACACTGAAGCTTTCTTT
CASSLGQGEINTEAFF
>TRBV20-1|NA|TRBJ2-1|few
TGCAGTGCTAGTCTTACCCGATCGGGGCGGAATGAGCAGTTCTTC
CSASLTRSGRNEQFF
>TRBV5-1|TRBD2|TRBJ2-7|few
TGCGCCAGCAGCTTGCGAGCGGGAGCCTACGAGCAGTACTTC
CASSLRAGAYEQYF
>TRBV28|TRBD1|TRBJ2-1|NA
TGTGCCAGCAGTCCGACAGGGGTCCGAGGTAGGAATGAGCAGTTCTTC
CASSPTGVRGRNEQFF
>TRBV18|NA|TRBJ1-1|few
TGTGCCAGCTCATCACCCCTCAGATCCAAAAGAGAGAACACTGAAGCTTTCTTT
CASSSPLRSKRENTEAFF
>TRBV24-1|TRBD2|TRBJ2-1|NA
TGTGCCACCAGTGAGACACTAGCGGGGGGATGCAATGAGCAGTTCTTC
CATSETLAGGCNEQFF
>TRBV7-9|TRBD1|TRBJ2-1|few
TGTGCCAGCAGCTTACGGAACAGGGGGAGCCTATTTTCCTCCTACAATGAGCAGTTCTTC
CASSLRNRGSLFSSYNEQFF
>TRBV6-1|TRBD1|TRBJ1-5|NA
TGTGCCAGCAGCGGGACAGGGGAAGGGCAGCCCCAGCATTTT
CASSGTGEGQPQHF
>TRBV5-1|TRBD2|TRBJ2-7|NA
TGCGCCAGCAGCCCCCCCCTAGCGGGAGGTTCCTACGAGCAGTACTTC
CASSPPLAGGSYEQYF
>TRBV6-1|NA|TRBJ1-1|few
TGTGCCAGCAGTGTACGCGGTGGGGTGAACACTGAAGCTTTCTTT
CASSVRGGVNTEAFF
>TRBV6-6|NA|TRBJ1-1|NA
TGTGCCACCGGCGAACAAGTGTCCGAAGCTTTCTTT
CATGEQVSEAFF
>TRBV3-1|TRBD2|TRBJ2-7|NA
TGTGCCAGCAGCCGGCTAACTAGCGGGGGGGGCTCCTACGAGCAGTACTTC
CASSRLTSGGGSYEQYF
>TRBV11-2|TRBD2|TRBJ2-2|NA
TGTGCCAGCAGTCCAGGCGGGCTAGCGGGGGGGCGAACCGGGGAGCTGTTTTTT
CASSPGGLAGGRTGELFF
>TRBV20-1|TRBD1|TRBJ2-7|NA
TGCAGTGCTCCCTTTTCCGGGACAGGGAGGGGATACGAGCAGTACTTC
CSAPFSGTGRGYEQYF
>TRBV7-9|TRBD2|TRBJ2-1|NA
TGTGCCAGCAGCTCCCCGGCCGGACTAGACCGATTTGAGCAGTTCTTC
CASSSPAGLDRFEQFF
>TRBV7-9|TRBD2|TRBJ2-3|NA
TGTGCCAGCAGCCAAGGGACTAGCGAACCCCGGGGGCAGTATTTT
CASSQGTSEPRGQYF
>TRBV6-6|NA|TRBJ2-7|NA
TGTGCCAGCACCCCGACGTTGACGTCCTACGAGCAGTACTTC
CASTPTLTSYEQYF
>TRBV27|NA|TRBJ1-1|NA
TGTGCCAGCAGTTTATCGTCGCCTGGGGGGACTGAAGCTTTCTTT
CASSLSSPGGTEAFF
>TRBV12-3/TRBV12-4|NA|TRBJ1-1|NA
TGTGCCAGCAGGCCGACAGGCCCTCGTGAAGCTTTCTTT
CASRPTGPREAFF
>TRBV20-1|NA|TRBJ2-5|NA
TGCAGTGCTGAGAGTTTAGAGACCCAGTACTTC
CSAESLETQYF
>TRBV6-5|NA|TRBJ1-6|once
TGTGCCAGCAGTTCTAGACGGACAGATAATAATTCACCCCTCCACTTT
CASSSRRTDNNSPLHF
>TRBV7-9|TRBD2|TRBJ2-5|NA
TGTGCCAGCAGCTTCGGGGCGGGAGGGTTCCAAGAGACCCAGTACTTC
CASSFGAGGFQETQYF
>TRBV4-2|TRBD1|TRBJ1-2|few
TGTGCCAGCAGCGCCATCGGACAGGGGTATTCTGGCTACACCTTC
CASSAIGQGYSGYTF
>TRBV20-1|TRBD1|TRBJ1-6|NA
TGCAGTGCCCTAAACAGGGGATTCCCTTCACCCCTCCACTTT
CSALNRGFPSPLHF
>TRBV6-1|NA|TRBJ1-1|once
TGTGCCAGCAGTGAAAGGGGAGACACTGAAGCTTTCTTT
CASSERGDTEAFF
>TRBV24-1|TRBD1|TRBJ1-5|NA
TGTGCCATCGGGGACAGGGGGGGCAATCAGCCCCAGCATTTT
CAIGDRGGNQPQHF
>TRBV6-6|NA|TRBJ1-6|NA
TGTGCCAGCAGTCCCCTTAGGACAGATTCACCCCTCCACTTT
CASSPLRTDSPLHF
>TRBV6-6|NA|TRBJ2-1|once
TGTGCCAGCAGTCGGGACCCCAGGGGGGTCGGTCACAATGAGCAGTTCTTC
CASSRDPRGVGHNEQFF
>TRBV13|NA|TRBJ1-1|NA
TGTGGCAGCAGACGGGACTCAAGGAGGGTGAACACTGAAGCTTTCTTT
CGSRRDSRRVNTEAFF
>TRBV7-9|NA|TRBJ2-5|NA
TGTGCCAGCAGCGTAATGGTCAGGGGAGGGGAAGAGACCCAGTACTTC
CASSVMVRGGEETQYF
>TRBV10-3|NA|TRBJ1-1|NA
TGTGCCATCAGAAAAGGGACGGCGAACACTGAAGCTTTCTTT
CAIRKGTANTEAFF
>TRBV7-2|NA|TRBJ2-5|NA
TGTGCCAGCAGCTCGAGGCCCCCAGAGACCCAGTACTTC
CASSSRPPETQYF
>TRBV4-1|NA|TRBJ1-1|NA
TGCGCCAGCAGCCAAGATCCCGCAGCGCGGTCCGTGAGCACTGAAGCTTTCTTT
CASSQDPAARSVSTEAFF
>TRBV6-4|TRBD1|TRBJ2-7|NA
TGTGCCAGCAGTGAATTCAGGGGGACCTACGAGCAGTACTTC
CASSEFRGTYEQYF
>TRBV20-1|TRBD2|TRBJ2-1|NA
TGCAGTGCTAGAGGAGAACTAGCGGACTACAATGAGCAGTTCTTC
CSARGELADYNEQFF
>TRBV20-1|NA|TRBJ1-1|NA
TGCAGTTACTACACCCTAGGAAGCACTGAAGCTTTCTTT
CSYYTLGSTEAFF
>TRBV7-2|TRBD2|TRBJ2-7|many
TGTGCCAGCAGCCAAACCGGGACTAGCGGGTACGAGCAGTACTTC
CASSQTGTSGYEQYF